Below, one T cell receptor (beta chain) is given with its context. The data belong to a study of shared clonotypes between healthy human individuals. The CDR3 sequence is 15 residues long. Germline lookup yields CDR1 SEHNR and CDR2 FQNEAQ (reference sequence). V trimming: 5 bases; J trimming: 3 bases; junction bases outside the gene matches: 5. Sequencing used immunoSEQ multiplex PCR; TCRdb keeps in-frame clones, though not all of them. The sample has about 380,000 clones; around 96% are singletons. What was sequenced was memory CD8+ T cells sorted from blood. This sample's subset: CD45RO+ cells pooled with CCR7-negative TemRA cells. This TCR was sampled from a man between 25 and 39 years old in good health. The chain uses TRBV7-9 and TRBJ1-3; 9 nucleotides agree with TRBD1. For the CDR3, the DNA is TGTGCCAGCAGCCAACAGGGGGCGTTTGGAAACACCATATATTTT. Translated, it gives CASSQQGAFGNTIYF.